A single sample is the source of the 11 T cell receptor beta chains below, sequenced in a study of blood T cell repertoires in COVID-19. Data came from immunoSEQ multiplex PCR; TCRdb stores just in-frame clones and leaves some out. Among roughly 280,000 clones listed, approximately 86% were seen once. Sample: peripheral blood. The receptors were sampled from a man aged 35 to 55 with active or convalescent COVID-19.

This clone was seen once. The chain recombines TRBV5-1 with TRBJ2-1; TRBD2 might be the D (6 bases). The CDR3 is 18 amino acids. V gave up 5 bases and J gave up 6 bases, with 27 bases separating them. Germline loops: CDR1 SGHRS, CDR2 YFSETQ. The CDR3 sequence: CASRESGSGSIPTNEQFF. The CDR3 region has the DNA TGCGCCAGCAGGGAGAGCGGGTCAGGGTCAATCCCAACCAATGAGCAGTTCTTC.

J is TRBJ2-3 and V is TRBV19; TRBD2 aligns across 14 bases. This CDR3 has 18 amino acids. Trimming removed 4 bases from V and 6 bases from J; junction bases left unmatched: 12. CDR1 is LNHDA, CDR2 SQIVND, per germline (reference sequence). CDR3 DNA sequence: TGTGCCAGTAGTACGGGACTAGCGGGGGAACCTCCCACGGATACGCAGTATTTT. This translates into CASSTGLAGEPPTDTQYF.

The V call is TRBV7-2, the J call TRBJ2-1, with TRBD1 matching over 10 bases. Germline V gene data show CDR1 as SGHTA and CDR2 as FQGNSA. V lost 3 bases, J lost 2 bases, and 4 bases stayed unmatched. The CDR3 runs to 16 residues. CDR3 in amino acids: CASSLGTGEPYNEQFF. CDR3 nucleotide sequence: TGTGCCAGCAGCTTGGGGACAGGGGAACCCTACAATGAGCAGTTCTTC.

The table lists this clone with a few counts. The genes are TRBV5-1 and TRBJ2-2; no definite D call. Germline loops: CDR1 SGHRS, CDR2 YFSETQ. The V end lost 0 bases, the J end lost 1 base, and 4 bases lay between the germline ends. The CDR3 extends over 14 amino acids. The CDR3 loop reads CASSLGGNTGELFF. CDR3 DNA sequence: TGCGCCAGCAGCTTGGGCGGGAACACCGGGGAGCTGTTTTTT.

This clone was detected only a few times. The CDR3 sequence: CASSQDNGGNTIYF. CDR3 nucleotide sequence: TGTGCCAGCAGCCAAGACAACGGTGGAAACACCATATATTTT. The genes are TRBV3-1 (or the pseudogene TRBV3-2) and TRBJ1-3, with D uncertain. Germline CDR1 and CDR2: LGHDT and YNNKEL (reference sequence). This CDR3 comprises 14 residues. V was trimmed by 0 bases and J by 3 bases, leaving 6 bases between them.

The chain recombines TRBV28 with TRBJ2-1; no definite D call. The CDR3 loop spans 14 amino acids. Between the trimmed V and J ends, which lost 2 bases and 5 bases, there was a span of 10 bases. Per germline, CDR1 MDHEN and CDR2 SYDVKM. CDR3 in amino acids: CASSLVSADNEQFF. The CDR3 DNA reads TGTGCCAGCAGTTTAGTGAGCGCGGACAATGAGCAGTTCTTC.

The chain links TRBV5-1 to TRBJ2-1; tentative D call: TRBD1 (5 bases). CDR1 is SGHRS and CDR2 is YFSETQ in the germline V gene. The V end lost 0 bases, the J end lost 8 bases, and 15 bases lay between the germline ends. CDR3 size: 15 residues. The CDR3 DNA is TGCGCCAGCAGCTTGGAGGGCAGGGTAAGCGATGAGCAGTTCTTC. Translated, it gives CASSLEGRVSDEQFF.

This sequence joins TRBV5-6 and TRBJ2-5, with 8 nucleotides matching TRBD1. CDR3 size: 14 residues. The germline V gene encodes CDR1 SGHDT and CDR2 YYEEEE. The trim removed 4 bases at V and 5 bases at J, leaving 7 bases unmatched. In DNA form, the CDR3 reads TGTGCCAGCAGCCAAGGACAGGGCAAGGAGACCCAGTACTTC. It encodes CASSQGQGKETQYF.

The chain couples TRBV5-1 to TRBJ2-2, with D maybe TRBD1 (6 bases). Germline CDR1 and CDR2: SGHRS and YFSETQ. The CDR3 consists of 15 residues. Deletions cut 4 bases from V and 1 base from J, with 11 bases between. The CDR3 spells CASSADRMNTGELFF. DNA of the CDR3: TGCGCCAGCAGCGCCGACAGGATGAACACCGGGGAGCTGTTTTTT.

The J gene is TRBJ1-1, the V gene TRBV14; 9 nucleotides line up with TRBD1. Germline-derived CDR1 and CDR2 are SGHDN and FVKESK. The CDR3 is 16 amino acids. With V trimmed by 4 bases and J by 3 bases, 9 bases remained unmatched. This chain's CDR3 is CASSPTLGQGHTEAFF. In nucleotides, the CDR3 is TGTGCCAGCAGCCCCACGTTGGGACAGGGCCACACTGAAGCTTTCTTT.

The V call is TRBV9, the J call TRBJ2-7, with TRBD2 matching over 7 bases. J gave up 1 base and V 0 bases, and 4 bases lay outside the gene matches. In germline, CDR1 is SGDLS, CDR2 YYNGEE. The CDR3 extends over 15 amino acids. The CDR3 region is CASSVAAGRSYEQYF. CDR3 nucleotide sequence: TGTGCCAGCAGCGTAGCGGCCGGGAGGTCCTACGAGCAGTACTTC.